The 8 T cell receptor beta chains below were found in one sample sequenced in a study of blood T cells in healthy people across ages. Using a J-beta primer mix together with a sample-barcoded 5' primer, a second PCR was run for about 6 to 12 cycles. TCRdb reprocessed the 5' RACE reads with MiXCR, giving one entry per CDR3 protein. The sample holds 1,500,000 or so distinct CDR3 sequences, approximately 60% seen once. Sample: blood. These receptors originate from a man younger than 35 in good health.

This chain connects TRBV12-3 or TRBV12-4 to TRBJ2-5; D might be TRBD1 (6 bases). Trimming stripped 5 bases from V and 4 bases from J, with 11 bases between. The CDR3 length is 13 residues. CDR3 sequence reads: CASSPGVGETQYF. The CDR3 DNA reads TGTGCCAGCAGTCCAGGGGTAGGAGAGACCCAGTACTTC.

The rearrangement uses TRBV14 and TRBJ2-7; D gene ambiguous. V was cut by 0 bases and J by 3 bases, with 3 bases left in between. This CDR3 contains 12 residues. In germline, CDR1 is SGHDN, CDR2 FVKESK. CDR3 sequence reads: CASSQEFYEQYF. The CDR3 DNA reads TGTGCCAGCAGCCAAGAATTCTACGAGCAGTACTTC.

Points on this clonotype: Compared with germline, one end of the junction differs, possibly owing to a read error. This rearrangement joins TRBV13 to TRBJ2-1; no definite D call. Germline V CDR1 and CDR2: PRHDT, FYEKMQ (reference sequence). The CDR3 is 12 amino acids. Written as DNA, the CDR3 is TGTGCCAGCACCCTAAGGGCCAATGAGCGGTTCTTC. It translates to CASTLRANERFF.

The genes are TRBV6-5 and TRBJ1-5; TRBD1 aligns across 7 bases. With 2 bases clipped from V and 9 bases from J, the junction kept 7 bases outside the gene matches. CDR3 size: 14 residues. Germline V gene sequence: CDR1 MNHEY, CDR2 SVGAGI. CDR3 loop: CASSYRTGVSPQHF. DNA of the CDR3: TGTGCCAGCAGTTACCGAACAGGGGTCTCGCCCCAGCATTTT.

A word on this clonotype: The germline gene is not matched at one end of the junction; a read error may be the cause. The V gene is TRBV13, the J gene TRBJ2-7; 11 bases line up with TRBD2. CDR1 is PRHDT, CDR2 FYEKMQ, per germline (reference sequence). The length of the CDR3 is 19 residues. CDR3: CASSSPTGTSGPAAYGQYF. The CDR3 DNA reads as TGTGCCAGCAGCTCCCCTACCGGGACTAGCGGTCCAGCGGCCTACGGGCAGTACTTC.

As for this clonotype: Relative to the germline gene, one junction end is altered; a read error may explain this. CDR3 in DNA: TGTCCCAGCAGAACGGGGGGCGGGCCCCAGCATTTT. Translation: CPSRTGGGPQHF. The chain is built from TRBV27 and TRBJ1-5; D might be TRBD1 (6 bases). CDR3 length: 12 residues. Germline assignment: CDR1 MNHEY and CDR2 SMNVEV (reference sequence).

This clonotype was seen a few times. The V call is TRBV20-1, the J call TRBJ2-2; 8 bases agree with TRBD2. Losses at the gene ends were 2 bases for V and 5 bases for J; bases not matched to a gene: 4. The CDR3 contains 14 residues. CDR1 is DFQATT and CDR2 is SNEGSKA in the germline V gene (reference sequence). This CDR3 is CSARRGGRTGELFF. CDR3 sequence (DNA): TGCAGTGCTAGACGGGGGGGCCGGACCGGGGAGCTGTTTTTT.

The chain has TRBV4-1 and TRBJ2-3; 11 bases map to TRBD1. V shed 2 bases and J 6 bases; nucleotides not matched to a gene: 4. Germline V gives CDR1 MGHRA, CDR2 YSYEKL. The CDR3 is made up of 15 amino acids. The CDR3 region has the DNA TGCGCCAGCAGCCAAACGGGACAGGGGGTTGATACGCAGTATTTT. It codes for CASSQTGQGVDTQYF.